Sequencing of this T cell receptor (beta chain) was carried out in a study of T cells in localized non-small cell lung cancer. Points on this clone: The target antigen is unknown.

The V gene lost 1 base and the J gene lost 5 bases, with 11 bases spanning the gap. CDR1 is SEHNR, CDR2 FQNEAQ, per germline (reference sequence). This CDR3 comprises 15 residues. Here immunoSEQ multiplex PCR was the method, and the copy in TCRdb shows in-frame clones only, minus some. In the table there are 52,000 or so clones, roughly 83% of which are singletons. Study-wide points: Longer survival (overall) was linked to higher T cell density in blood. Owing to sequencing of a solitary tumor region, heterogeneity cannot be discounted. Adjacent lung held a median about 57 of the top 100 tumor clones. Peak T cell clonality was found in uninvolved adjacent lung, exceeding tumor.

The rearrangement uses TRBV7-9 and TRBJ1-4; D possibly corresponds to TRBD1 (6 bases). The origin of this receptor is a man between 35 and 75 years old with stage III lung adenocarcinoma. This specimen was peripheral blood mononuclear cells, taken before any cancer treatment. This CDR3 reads CASSLGGGSNEKLFF. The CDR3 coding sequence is TGTGCCAGCAGCTTAGGAGGGGGGTCGAATGAAAAACTGTTTTTT.